A selection of T cell receptor beta chains follows, all from one sample in a study of vaccination and CD4 T cells after COVID-19. TCRdb re-called the PCR reads with MiXCR, one entry per CDR3 protein. The data hold roughly 13,000 distinct CDR3 sequences, with 55% to 75% observed a single time. The antigens for these receptors are not known. Sequencing input: CD4+ T cells from blood, cultured in vitro. These receptors all stem from a human donor who had recovered from COVID-19. Both conserved end residues are part of each CDR3. Fields, in order: clone size, J gene, V gene, D gene, CDR3 protein, CDR3 DNA. The D gene is left open where the match is weak. Rows give clone size only sometimes, using once, few, many, or a class for an expanded clone.

- | TRBJ2-2 | TRBV2 | TRBD2 | CASRGLAGGYTGELFF | TGTGCCAGCAGGGGACTAGCGGGAGGGTACACCGGGGAGCTGTTTTTT
few | TRBJ2-3 | TRBV2 | - | CASQDAFTDTQYF | TGTGCCAGCCAAGATGCATTCACAGATACGCAGTATTTT
- | TRBJ2-5 | TRBV6-1 | - | CASTGEPTWETQYF | TGTGCCAGCACTGGGGAACCGACCTGGGAGACCCAGTACTTC
- | TRBJ1-3 | TRBV6-5 | - | CASSYRSAGGNTIYF | TGTGCCAGCAGCTACCGGAGTGCCGGGGGAAACACCATATATTTT
- | TRBJ1-5 | TRBV6-2/TRBV6-3 | - | CASSLRGWQPQHF | TGTGCCAGCAGTTTAAGGGGTTGGCAGCCCCAGCATTTT
- | TRBJ1-6 | TRBV10-2 | TRBD1 | CASSESSGGSSYNSPLHF | TGCGCCAGCAGTGAGTCATCAGGGGGGAGCTCCTATAATTCACCCCTCCACTTT
few | TRBJ1-5 | TRBV7-8 | - | CASSRTNRGRFDSNQPQHF | TGTGCCAGCAGCCGGACGAACCGGGGACGGTTCGATAGCAATCAGCCCCAGCATTTT
- | TRBJ1-1 | TRBV6-2/TRBV6-3 | - | CASRRTAMNTEAFF | TGTGCCAGCAGAAGGACAGCTATGAACACTGAAGCTTTCTTT
few | TRBJ2-5 | TRBV25-1 | - | CASSKMSGHTWETQYF | TGTGCCAGCAGTAAGATGTCGGGACATACCTGGGAGACCCAGTACTTC
- | TRBJ2-7 | TRBV20-1 | - | CSARGRTGRDYEQYF | TGCAGTGCTAGAGGAAGGACAGGGAGGGACTACGAGCAGTACTTC
- | TRBJ1-1 | TRBV2 | - | CASSAYRDTEAFF | TGTGCCAGCAGTGCTTACAGGGATACTGAAGCTTTCTTT
- | TRBJ2-7 | TRBV10-3 | TRBD1 | CAIRKGQGSSYEQYF | TGTGCCATCAGGAAGGGACAGGGAAGCTCCTACGAGCAGTACTTC
- | TRBJ1-2 | TRBV6-1 | - | CASSQGDGYTF | TGTGCCAGCAGCCAAGGTGATGGCTACACCTTC
few | TRBJ2-2 | TRBV7-2 | - | CASSLGRGELFF | TGTGCCAGCAGCTTAGGACGCGGGGAGCTGTTTTTT
- | TRBJ1-3 | TRBV10-1 | TRBD1 | CASSRDRGHRNTIYF | TGCGCCAGCAGCCGGGACAGGGGGCATAGAAACACCATATATTTT
medium-sized | TRBJ1-1 | TRBV18 | - | CASSPQWDTTHTEAFF | TGTGCCAGCTCACCGCAGTGGGACACCACGCACACTGAAGCTTTCTTT
- | TRBJ1-5 | TRBV4-1 | - | CASSQDRRNQPQHF | TGCGCCAGCAGCCAAGATCGGAGGAATCAGCCCCAGCATTTT
- | TRBJ1-5 | TRBV2 | - | CASTVTKINQPQHF | TGTGCCAGCACAGTGACCAAGATCAATCAGCCCCAGCATTTT
- | TRBJ1-5 | TRBV30 | - | CAWSEVNSNQPQHF | TGTGCCTGGAGTGAGGTCAATAGCAATCAGCCCCAGCATTTT
- | TRBJ2-3 | TRBV6-1 | - | CASRSLDTQYF | TGTGCCAGCAGGTCTTTGGATACGCAGTATTTT
- | TRBJ2-7 | TRBV5-4 | - | CASSRRDFLGEQYF | TGTGCCAGCAGCCGCCGGGACTTTCTCGGGGAGCAGTACTTC
- | TRBJ2-7 | TRBV12-3/TRBV12-4 | TRBD2 | CASSRGREGYEQYF | TGTGCCAGCTCTAGGGGGCGGGAGGGCTACGAGCAGTACTTC
- | TRBJ2-7 | TRBV27 | - | CASGTYEQYF | TGTGCCAGCGGAACCTACGAGCAGTACTTC
- | TRBJ2-6 | TRBV27 | - | CASSYLGSGANVLTF | TGTGCCAGCAGTTACCTTGGCTCTGGGGCCAACGTCCTGACTTTC
- | TRBJ2-7 | TRBV28 | TRBD1 | CASRRDSRYEQYF | TGTGCCAGCAGACGGGACAGTCGCTACGAGCAGTACTTC
- | TRBJ2-5 | TRBV20-1 | - | CSAHEGYSGTQYF | TGCAGTGCTCACGAAGGGTATTCGGGGACCCAGTACTTC
- | TRBJ2-3 | TRBV19 | - | CASSNTDTQYF | TGTGCCAGTAGTAACACAGATACGCAGTATTTT
- | TRBJ2-5 | TRBV5-1 | - | CASSLVRRADGQETQYF | TGCGCCAGCAGCTTGGTGAGGCGTGCGGACGGACAAGAGACCCAGTACTTC
few | TRBJ1-5 | TRBV7-2 | - | CASSLQSWGSNQPQHF | TGTGCCAGCAGCCTACAATCCTGGGGGAGCAATCAGCCCCAGCATTTT
- | TRBJ1-6 | TRBV7-3 | - | CASSLGTYNSPLHF | TGTGCCAGCAGCTTAGGGACATATAATTCACCCCTCCACTTT
few | TRBJ1-2 | TRBV20-1 | - | CSASDGNYGYTF | TGCAGTGCTTCGGACGGAAACTATGGCTACACCTTC
- | TRBJ1-2 | TRBV4-2 | - | CASSQDGDRGYTF | TGTGCCAGCAGCCAAGACGGGGATCGAGGCTACACCTTC
- | TRBJ2-3 | TRBV25-1 | - | CASSEWAHGGGVDTQYF | TGTGCCAGCAGTGAATGGGCTCATGGCGGAGGGGTAGATACGCAGTATTTT
- | TRBJ2-5 | TRBV20-1 | - | CSGAAETQYF | TGCAGTGGGGCTGCAGAGACCCAGTACTTC
- | TRBJ1-5 | TRBV4-1 | - | CASSLREGDQPQHF | TGCGCCAGCAGCCTACGAGAGGGAGATCAGCCCCAGCATTTT
- | TRBJ2-7 | TRBV27 | TRBD1 | CASSPMGTGVYEQYF | TGTGCCAGCAGCCCAATGGGGACAGGGGTCTACGAGCAGTACTTC
- | TRBJ2-5 | TRBV10-1 | - | CASRETLETQYF | TGCGCCAGCAGAGAAACCTTAGAGACCCAGTACTTC
few | TRBJ2-1 | TRBV6-1 | TRBD2 | CASGPLAGASYNEQFF | TGTGCCAGCGGCCCACTAGCGGGAGCTTCCTACAATGAGCAGTTCTTC
few | TRBJ2-6 | TRBV27 | TRBD2 | CARPRGVGANVLTF | TGTGCCCGCCCCCGGGGGGTTGGGGCCAACGTCCTGACTTTC
- | TRBJ2-7 | TRBV10-3 | TRBD2 | CAIRGGLAASYEQYF | TGTGCCATCAGGGGGGGACTAGCGGCCTCCTACGAGCAGTACTTC
- | TRBJ2-3 | TRBV27 | - | CASSLGPLGTDTQYF | TGTGCCAGCAGTTTAGGACCCCTGGGGACAGATACGCAGTATTTT